This T cell receptor (beta chain) was recovered during a study of T cells after yellow fever vaccination. General study results and limits: The study noted that FACS-sorted repertoires could contain abundant clonotypes contaminating from the bulk population.

TCRdb re-derived calls from the 5' RACE reads in MiXCR, one entry per CDR3 protein. Among a few hundred thousand distinct CDR3 sequences, around an eighth were seen once, and the ten largest hold around 3%. This CDR3 has 14 amino acids. V lost 7 bases to trimming and J lost 9 bases, with 20 bases between them. CDR1 SGDLS and CDR2 YYNGEE come from the germline V gene. In the case of this clonotype: Its antigen is not identified.

The rearrangement joins TRBV9 to TRBJ1-5; D is ambiguous. Sequenced material: CD4+ T cells sorted from PBMCs, taken 15 days after the yellow fever booster vaccination. The clonotype originates from a young man who received the YFV17D yellow fever vaccine. The CDR3 DNA follows: TGTGCCAGCCCCCAGGTTGGGGTTCATACGCCCCAGCATTTT. Its protein is CASPQVGVHTPQHF.